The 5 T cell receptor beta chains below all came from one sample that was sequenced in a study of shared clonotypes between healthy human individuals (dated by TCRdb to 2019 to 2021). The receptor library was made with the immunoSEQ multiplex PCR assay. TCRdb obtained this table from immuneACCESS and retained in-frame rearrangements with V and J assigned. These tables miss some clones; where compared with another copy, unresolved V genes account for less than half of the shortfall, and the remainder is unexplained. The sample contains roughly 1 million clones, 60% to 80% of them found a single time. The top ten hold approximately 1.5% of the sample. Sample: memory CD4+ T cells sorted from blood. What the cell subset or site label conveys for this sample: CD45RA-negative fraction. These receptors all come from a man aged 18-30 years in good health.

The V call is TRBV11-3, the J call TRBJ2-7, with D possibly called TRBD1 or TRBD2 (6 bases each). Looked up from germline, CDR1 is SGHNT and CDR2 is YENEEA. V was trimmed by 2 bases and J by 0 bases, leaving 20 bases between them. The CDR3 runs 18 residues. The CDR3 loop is CASSLIQSGGPYSYEQYF. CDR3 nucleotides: TGTGCCAGCAGCTTAATTCAGTCTGGGGGGCCTTACTCCTACGAGCAGTACTTC.

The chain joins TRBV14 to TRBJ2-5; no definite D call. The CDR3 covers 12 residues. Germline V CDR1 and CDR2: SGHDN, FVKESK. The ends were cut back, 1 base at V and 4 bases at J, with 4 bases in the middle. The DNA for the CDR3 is TGTGCCAGCAGCCAAGGAGGAGAGACCCAGTACTTC. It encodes CASSQGGETQYF.

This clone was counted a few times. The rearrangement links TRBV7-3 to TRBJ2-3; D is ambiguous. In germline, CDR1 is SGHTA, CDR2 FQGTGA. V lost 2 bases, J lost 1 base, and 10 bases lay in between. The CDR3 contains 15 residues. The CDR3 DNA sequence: TGTGCCAGCAGCTTACAGACTGGCGGCACAGATACGCAGTATTTT. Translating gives CASSLQTGGTDTQYF. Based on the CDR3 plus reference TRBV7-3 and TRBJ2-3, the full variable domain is GAGVSQTPSNKVTEKGKYVELRCDPISGHTALYWYRQSLGQGPEFLIYFQGTGAADDSGLPNDRFFAVRPEGSVSTLKIQRTERGDSAVYLCASSLQTGGTDTQYFGPGTRLTVL.

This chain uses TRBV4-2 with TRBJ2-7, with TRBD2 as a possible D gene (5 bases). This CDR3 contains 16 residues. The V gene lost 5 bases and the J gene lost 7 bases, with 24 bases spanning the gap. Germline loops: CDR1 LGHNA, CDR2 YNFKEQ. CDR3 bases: TGTGCCAGCAGCGTATTCTTAGGACTTACCATTGGGGAGCAGTACTTC. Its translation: CASSVFLGLTIGEQYF.

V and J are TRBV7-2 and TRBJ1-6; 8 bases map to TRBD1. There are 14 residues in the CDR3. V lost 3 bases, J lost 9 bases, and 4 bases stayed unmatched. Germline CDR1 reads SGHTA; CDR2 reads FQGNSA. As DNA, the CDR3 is TGTGCCAGCAGCTTTGACAGGGGAAGTTCACCCCTCCACTTT. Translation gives CASSFDRGSSPLHF. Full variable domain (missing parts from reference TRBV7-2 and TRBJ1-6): GAGVSQSPSNKVTEKGKDVELRCDPISGHTALYWYRQSLGQGLEFLIYFQGNSAPDKSGLPSDRFSAERTGGSVSTLTIQRTQQEDSAVYLCASSFDRGSSPLHFGNGTRLTVT.